The 10 T cell receptor beta chains listed next were all sequenced from one sample in a study of blood T cell repertoires in COVID-19. Profiling relied on immunoSEQ multiplex PCR, and the TCRdb table lists in-frame clones only, not all of them. The sample has around 220,000 clones; around 89% are singletons. Sequencing used PBMCs or T cells enriched from blood (not recorded which). These receptors all come from a man aged 25-45 years who had been exposed to COVID-19.

This clone appeared a single time. CDR3 in amino acids: CASSRSGSRNQPQHF. In DNA form, the CDR3 reads TGTGCCAGCAGTCGTAGCGGGTCTAGAAATCAGCCCCAGCATTTT. The chain couples TRBV6-5 to TRBJ1-5; D gene unclear. The CDR3 has 15 residues. Trimming left V 5 bases short and J 4 bases short, with 15 bases between. In germline, CDR1 is MNHEY, CDR2 SVGAGI.

This chain links TRBV6-1 with TRBJ2-1, with D tentatively TRBD2 (7 bases). The germline gives CDR1 MNHNS, CDR2 SASEGT. The CDR3 has 16 amino acids. Trimming cost V 0 bases and J 4 bases, with 13 bases left between them. The CDR3: CASSEAGGGNYNEQFF. In DNA, the CDR3 is TGTGCCAGCAGTGAAGCGGGCGGGGGCAATTACAATGAGCAGTTCTTC.

The V and J genes are TRBV6-5 and TRBJ2-7, with D maybe TRBD1 (7 bases). CDR1 MNHEY and CDR2 SVGAGI come from the germline V gene. V was clipped by 2 bases and J by 1 base, with 12 bases between them. This CDR3 spans 15 amino acids. The DNA for the CDR3 is TGTGCCAGCAGTTACGGGCAGGGGGGTTCCTACGAGCAGTACTTC. Amino acids: CASSYGQGGSYEQYF.

The chain joins TRBV5-6 to TRBJ1-1, with D possibly TRBD1 on 5 matching bases. CDR3 length: 13 amino acids. CDR1 and CDR2 (germline): SGHDT, YYEEEE. Trimming shortened V by 0 bases and J by 4 bases, and 7 bases separated the two germline ends. The CDR3, as DNA: TGTGCCAGCAGCTTGGCAGGGCCCACTGAAGCTTTCTTT. It encodes CASSLAGPTEAFF.

This clone has just one count. The chain employs TRBV10-1 and TRBJ1-6; tentatively, D is TRBD1 (5 bases). The germline CDR1 and CDR2 sequences are WNHNN and SYGVQD (reference sequence). The CDR3 loop spans 20 amino acids. V was shortened by 3 bases and J by 0 bases, with 21 bases between the two germline ends. The CDR3 nucleotides read TGCGCCAGCAGTGAAGGGCAGACAGTTCCGGTGAACTCCTATAATTCACCCCTCCACTTT. It yields the protein CASSEGQTVPVNSYNSPLHF.

The rearrangement uses TRBV4-2 and TRBJ2-3, with 8 bases fitting TRBD2. This CDR3 has 14 residues. CDR1 and CDR2 (germline): LGHNA, YNFKEQ. V lost 9 bases, J lost 3 bases, and 8 bases stayed unmatched. The CDR3 here is CARYWRGVTDTQYF. In DNA form, the CDR3 reads TGTGCCAGGTACTGGCGGGGGGTGACAGATACGCAGTATTTT.

This rearrangement joins TRBV5-4 to TRBJ2-5; 9 bases are shared with TRBD1. The V segment lost 4 bases and the J segment 3 bases; nucleotides outside the gene matches: 4. Germline values: CDR1 SGHNT, CDR2 YYREEE (reference sequence). The CDR3 loop spans 14 amino acids. CDR3 sequence reads: CASSTTGGKETQYF. The CDR3 region has the DNA TGTGCCAGCAGCACGACAGGGGGAAAAGAGACCCAGTACTTC. Supplemented by reference TRBV5-4 and TRBJ2-5, the full variable domain reads ETGVTQSPTHLIKTRGQQVTLRCSSQSGHNTVSWYQQALGQGPQFIFQYYREEENGRGNFPPRFSGLQFPNYSSELNVNALELDDSALYLCASSTTGGKETQYFGPGTRLLVL.

This chain joins TRBV4-1 and TRBJ2-7, with D perhaps TRBD1 (6 bases). Trimming removed 1 base at V and 6 bases at J, with 13 bases between. The CDR3 spans 14 residues. Germline V CDR1 and CDR2: MGHRA, YSYEKL. The CDR3 DNA is TGCGCCAGCAGCCAAGCGGGACAATTACTCGAGCAGTACTTC. Protein sequence: CASSQAGQLLEQYF.

The chain joins TRBV18 to TRBJ2-7; D perhaps matches TRBD2 (6 bases). This CDR3 has 14 residues. V was trimmed by 2 bases and J by 6 bases, leaving 14 bases between them. Per the germline V gene, CDR1 is KGHSH and CDR2 is LQKENI. CDR3 loop: CASSPRAGTGEQYF. The CDR3 coding sequence is TGTGCCAGCTCACCAAGGGCGGGGACTGGCGAGCAGTACTTC.

The chain joins TRBV27 to TRBJ1-5, with 10 bases aligning to TRBD1. CDR3 length: 15 amino acids. The ends lost 4 bases at V and 6 bases at J; junction bases unmatched: 6. Germline V gives CDR1 MNHEY, CDR2 SMNVEV (reference sequence). The CDR3, as DNA: TGTGCCAGCAGTTGGACAGGGGGTGGCGGTCAGCCCCAGCATTTT. Its translation is CASSWTGGGGQPQHF.